Below, 2 T cell receptor beta chains from the same sample are listed, as sequenced in a study of tumor-infiltrating lymphocytes in primary liver carcinoma. DNA and RNA were both co-extracted from about 19-30 mg of bulk tissue that had not been sorted. Reverse transcription of roughly 480 ng total RNA with a constant-region primer produced TCR beta cDNA. Library construction for TCR beta comprised three nested multiplex PCR rounds performed with slightly modified ARM-PCR. TRBV1-TRBV30 forward primers and a C-beta reverse primer were used in the first two PCR rounds, which each ran for 9 to 10 cycles. TCRdb itself ran the multiplex PCR reads through MiXCR, one entry per CDR3 protein. Here the sample spans roughly 70,000 distinct CDR3 sequences, around 64% being singletons. Sequenced sample: liver tumor tissue from sampling region 4. As to subset: tumor region T4, right-lateral pole. The receptors derive from a man in his forties or fifties with primary liver carcinoma and hepatitis B virus infection.

This clonotype is medium-sized within its sample. The genes are TRBV6-5 and TRBJ2-7; 10 nucleotides agree with TRBD2. The CDR3 loop spans 17 amino acids. Per germline, CDR1 MNHEY and CDR2 SVGAGI. Germline trimming cut 6 bases from V and 4 bases from J; bases unmatched to any gene: 15. The CDR3 nucleotides are TGTGCCAGCAGCCGACAGCCGGGACTAGCGAGAAGTTACGAGCAGTACTTC. The encoded protein is CASSRQPGLARSYEQYF.

This clonotype was counted many times. J is TRBJ2-1 and V is TRBV7-9; TRBD2 matches 7 bases. J lost 6 bases, V lost 3 bases, and 14 bases had no gene match. CDR3 size: 17 residues. CDR1 and CDR2 (germline): SEHNR, FQNEAQ (reference sequence). CDR3 sequence (DNA): TGTGCCAGCAGCTTCGGGGGAGGGCCCCGATCCATCAATGAGCAGTTCTTC. Its translation is CASSFGGGPRSINEQFF.